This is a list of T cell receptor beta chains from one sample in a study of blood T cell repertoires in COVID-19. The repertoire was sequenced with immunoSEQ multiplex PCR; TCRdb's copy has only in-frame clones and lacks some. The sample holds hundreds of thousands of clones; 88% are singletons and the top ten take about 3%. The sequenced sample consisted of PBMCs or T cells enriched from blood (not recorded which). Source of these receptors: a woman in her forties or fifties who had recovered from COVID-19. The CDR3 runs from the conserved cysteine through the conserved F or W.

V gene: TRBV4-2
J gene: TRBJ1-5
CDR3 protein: CASSHLQGNSNQPQHF

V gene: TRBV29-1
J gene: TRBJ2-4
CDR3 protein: CSAEPLAGAKNIQYF

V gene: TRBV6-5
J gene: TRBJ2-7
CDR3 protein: CASSPQDPYEQYF

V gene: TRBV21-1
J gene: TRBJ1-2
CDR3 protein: CASSKALGSGPINYGYTF

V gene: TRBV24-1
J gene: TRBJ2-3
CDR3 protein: CATSEGLTSTDTQYF

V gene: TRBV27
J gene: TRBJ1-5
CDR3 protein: CASSLSQKSGNNQPQHF

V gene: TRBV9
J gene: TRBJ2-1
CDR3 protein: CASSVELEDYGNEQFF

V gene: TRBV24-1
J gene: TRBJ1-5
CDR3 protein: CATSATGSSNQPQHF

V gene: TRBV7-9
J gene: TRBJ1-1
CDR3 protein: CASSLVGTLNTEAFF

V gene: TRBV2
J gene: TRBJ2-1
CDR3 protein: CASSPGTSGYNEQFF

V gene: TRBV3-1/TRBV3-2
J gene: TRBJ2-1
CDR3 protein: CASSQDWGSGKVSNEQFF

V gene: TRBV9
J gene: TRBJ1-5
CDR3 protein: CASSVGEGSNQPQHF

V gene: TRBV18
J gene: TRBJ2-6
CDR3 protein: CASSPQRAGANVLTF

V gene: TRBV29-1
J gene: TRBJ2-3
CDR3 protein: CSVDASGRGTDTQYF

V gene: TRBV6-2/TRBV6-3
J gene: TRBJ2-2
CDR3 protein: CASSYSGGGNTGELFF

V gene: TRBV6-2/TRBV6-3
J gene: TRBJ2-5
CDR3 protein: CASSLPGLAGGRETQYF

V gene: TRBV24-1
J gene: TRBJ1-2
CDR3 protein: CATSDHGQGRAGYTF

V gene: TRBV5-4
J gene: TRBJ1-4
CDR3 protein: CASSLRATNEKLFF

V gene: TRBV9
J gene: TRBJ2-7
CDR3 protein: CASSVTSGSEQYF

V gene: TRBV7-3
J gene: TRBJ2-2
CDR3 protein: CASSLSGRTGELFF

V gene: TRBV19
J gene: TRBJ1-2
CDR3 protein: CASSSDSAGYGYTF

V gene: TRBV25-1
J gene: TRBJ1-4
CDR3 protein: CASSRDSSNEKLFF

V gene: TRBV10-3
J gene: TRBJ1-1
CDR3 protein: CAISESQVNTEAFF

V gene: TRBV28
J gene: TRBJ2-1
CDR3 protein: CASSLPQGLAGGPGNEQFF

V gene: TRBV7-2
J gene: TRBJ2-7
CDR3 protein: CASSSRDRVVQYF

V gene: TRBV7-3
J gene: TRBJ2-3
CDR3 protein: CASSLGNEGVDTQYF

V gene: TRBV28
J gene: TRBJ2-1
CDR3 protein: CASRTPGLNNNEQFF

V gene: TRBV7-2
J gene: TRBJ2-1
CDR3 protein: CASSFGTSGRFSSYNEQFF

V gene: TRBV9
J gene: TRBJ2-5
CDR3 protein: CASSAMGGQETQYF

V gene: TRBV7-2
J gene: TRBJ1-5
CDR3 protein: CASSSQGNQPQHF

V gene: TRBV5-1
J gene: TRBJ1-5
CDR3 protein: CASSPGQGSNQPQHF

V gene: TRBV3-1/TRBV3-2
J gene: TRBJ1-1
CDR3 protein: CASSRIQGARNTEAFF

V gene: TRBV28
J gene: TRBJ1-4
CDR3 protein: CASSPQTGVDEKLFF

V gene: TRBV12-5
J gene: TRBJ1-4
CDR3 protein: CASGGLDASTPGQGALREKLFF

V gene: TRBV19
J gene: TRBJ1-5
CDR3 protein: CASSIGRQPQHF

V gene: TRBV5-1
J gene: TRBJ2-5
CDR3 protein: CASSYQGEETQYF

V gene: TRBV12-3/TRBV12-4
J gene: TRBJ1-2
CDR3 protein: CASRKPGTYGYTF

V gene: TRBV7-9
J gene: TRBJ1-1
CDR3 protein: CASSQTGRAFF

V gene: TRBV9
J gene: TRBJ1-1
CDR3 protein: CASSVAENTEAFF

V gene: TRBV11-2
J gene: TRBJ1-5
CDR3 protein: CASSLGTAKNQPQHF

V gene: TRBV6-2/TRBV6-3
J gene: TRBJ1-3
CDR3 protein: CASSYSENTIYF

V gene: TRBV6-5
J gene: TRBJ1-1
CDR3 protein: CAGRGVTEAFF

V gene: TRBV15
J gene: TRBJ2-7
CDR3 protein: CATSRVGDRTYEQYF

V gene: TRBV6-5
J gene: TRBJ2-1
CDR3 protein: CASSSYQGDEQFF

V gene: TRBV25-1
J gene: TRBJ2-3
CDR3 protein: CASSGGTSNTDTQYF

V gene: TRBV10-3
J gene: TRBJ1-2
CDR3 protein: CAILPGQGIYGYTF

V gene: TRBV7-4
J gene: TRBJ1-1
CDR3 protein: CASSPDRAEGTEAFF

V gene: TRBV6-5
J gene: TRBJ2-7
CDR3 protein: CASSYGANYEQYF

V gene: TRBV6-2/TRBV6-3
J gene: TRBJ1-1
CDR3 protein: CASSGRDRKAFF

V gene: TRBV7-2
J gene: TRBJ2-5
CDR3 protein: CASSARDRVPETQYF

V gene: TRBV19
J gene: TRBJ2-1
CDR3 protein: CASTSELAGGRNEQFF

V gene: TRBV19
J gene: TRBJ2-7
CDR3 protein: CASRDSYEQYF

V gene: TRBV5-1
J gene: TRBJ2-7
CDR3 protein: CASSEAGDRREQYF